The 31 T cell receptor beta chains below come from one sample, sequenced in a study of OX40 agonist ivuxolimab in advanced cancers. Some clones are missing from TCRdb's copy, which holds only in-frame ones; the method was immunoSEQ multiplex PCR. This sample carries tens of thousands of clones, 85% to 90% of them seen once, and the ten largest clones take over 11%. This sample comprised CD4+ or CD8+ T cells sorted from blood, obtained in a trial of the OX40 agonist ivuxolimab. Source of these receptors: an adult with an advanced solid tumor such as melanoma, head and neck, liver or kidney cancer.

This chain links TRBV10-1 with TRBJ2-1, with TRBD1 matching 8 bases. The CDR3 sequence is 15 residues long. V shed 2 bases, J shed 8 bases, and the junction held 8 bases outside the gene matches. Germline V lookup: CDR1 WNHNN, CDR2 SYGVQD (reference sequence). CDR3 residues: CASSETGTGYYEQFF. The CDR3, as DNA: TGCGCCAGCAGTGAGACCGGGACAGGATATTATGAGCAGTTCTTC.

V and J are TRBV18 and TRBJ2-6; D possibly corresponds to TRBD2 (6 bases). Per germline, CDR1 KGHSH and CDR2 LQKENI. V lost 3 bases and J 0 bases, leaving 15 bases between the germline ends. This CDR3 has 18 residues. CDR3 amino acids: CASSPVGRGSSGANVLTF. As DNA, the CDR3 is TGTGCCAGCTCACCGGTAGGTCGGGGGAGCTCTGGGGCCAACGTCCTGACTTTC.

The chain carries TRBV19 and TRBJ2-5; D uncertain. Trimming shortened V by 9 bases and J by 2 bases, and 7 bases separated the two germline ends. Germline CDR1 and CDR2: LNHDA and SQIVND (reference sequence). The CDR3 extends over 11 amino acids. The CDR3 region is CASREQETQYF. DNA for the CDR3: TGTGCCAGCCGAGAACAAGAGACCCAGTACTTC.

This chain uses TRBV30 with TRBJ2-7; 11 bases map to TRBD2. The CDR3 is 17 residues long. Losses at the gene ends were 3 bases for V and 4 bases for J; bases not matched to a gene: 14. Germline CDR1 reads GTSNPN; CDR2 reads SVGIG (reference sequence). The CDR3 sequence is CAWSPRTIAGGPYEQYF. In nucleotides, the CDR3 is TGTGCCTGGAGCCCAAGGACCATAGCGGGAGGGCCGTACGAGCAGTACTTC.

V and J are TRBV5-6 and TRBJ2-7; 7 nucleotides match TRBD2. The V and J ends lost 3 bases and 3 bases, in that order; junction bases with no gene match: 18. The CDR3 extends over 18 amino acids. CDR1 SGHDT and CDR2 YYEEEE come from the germline V gene. Written as DNA, the CDR3 is TGTGCCAGCAGCTCCACCGGCGGGGTAGCGGGCCACTACTACGAGCAGTACTTC. Its translation is CASSSTGGVAGHYYEQYF.

V and J are TRBV13 and TRBJ1-5, with D unresolved. This CDR3 contains 12 residues. Germline V CDR1 and CDR2: PRHDT, FYEKMQ (reference sequence). Between the trimmed V and J ends, which lost 4 bases and 7 bases, there was a span of 8 bases. The DNA for the CDR3 is TGTGCCAGCAGCTACAAAGGACAGCCCCAGCATTTT. Its protein is CASSYKGQPQHF.

The gene calls are TRBV19 and TRBJ2-1; TRBD1 is a possible D gene (5 bases). CDR1 and CDR2 from the germline V gene are LNHDA and SQIVND (reference sequence). The CDR3 has 16 amino acids. The V gene lost 8 bases and the J gene lost 0 bases, with 17 bases spanning the gap. The CDR3 region has the DNA TGTGCCAGTCGAGGTCAGGGTTTAATCTCCTACAATGAGCAGTTCTTC. Protein product: CASRGQGLISYNEQFF.

The genes are TRBV4-1 and TRBJ1-1; D ambiguous. The ends were cut back, 1 base at V and 4 bases at J, with 10 bases in the middle. Germline V lookup: CDR1 MGHRA, CDR2 YSYEKL. This CDR3 is built from 14 residues. DNA for the CDR3: TGCGCCAGCAGCCAAGTTTCTGCGGGCACTGAAGCTTTCTTT. Its translation is CASSQVSAGTEAFF.

This rearrangement joins TRBV5-4 to TRBJ2-7; D is unresolved. The V gene lost 1 base and the J gene lost 2 bases, with 10 bases spanning the gap. Germline lookup yields CDR1 SGHNT and CDR2 YYREEE (reference sequence). The CDR3 totals 14 residues. DNA of the CDR3: TGTGCCAGCAGCTTGCGATCGGCCACCTACGAGCAGTACTTC. Protein sequence: CASSLRSATYEQYF. Supplemented by reference TRBV5-4 and TRBJ2-7, the full variable domain reads ETGVTQSPTHLIKTRGQQVTLRCSSQSGHNTVSWYQQALGQGPQFIFQYYREEENGRGNFPPRFSGLQFPNYSSELNVNALELDDSALYLCASSLRSATYEQYFGPGTRLTVT.

The J gene is TRBJ2-7, the V gene TRBV28; D gene uncertain. The germline gives CDR1 MDHEN, CDR2 SYDVKM. V gave up 3 bases and J gave up 6 bases, with 9 bases separating them. The CDR3 covers 12 residues. The CDR3 DNA reads as TGTGCCAGCAGTTTGGGAAGGGTCGAGCAGTACTTC. It encodes CASSLGRVEQYF. The full variable domain, its missing parts supplied by reference TRBV28 and TRBJ2-7, is DVKVTQSSRYLVKRTGEKVFLECVQDMDHENMFWYRQDPGLGLRLIYFSYDVKMKEKGDIPEGYSVSREKKERFSLILESASTNQTSMYLCASSLGRVEQYFGPGTRLTVT.

The chain recombines TRBV5-8 with TRBJ2-1; possibly TRBD1 or TRBD2 for D (5 bases each). CDR3 length equals 16 residues. CDR1 is SGHTS, CDR2 YDEGEE, per germline. Trimming left V 4 bases short and J 0 bases short, with 14 bases between. CDR3 nucleotide sequence: TGTGCCAGCAGCGTTGGGGGTGGAGGCTCCTACAATGAGCAGTTCTTC. Residues: CASSVGGGGSYNEQFF.

On this clone itself: This CDR3 is also generated by other DNA sequences in the sample. This CDR3 reads CATSRDLGGNQPQHF. Written as DNA, the CDR3 is TGTGCCACCAGCAGAGATCTAGGGGGTAATCAGCCCCAGCATTTT. V usage is TRBV15 and J usage is TRBJ1-5, with a possible D match to TRBD1 (6 bases). V gave up 0 bases and J gave up 4 bases, with 10 bases separating them. In germline, CDR1 is LNHNV, CDR2 YYDKDF (reference sequence). There are 15 residues in the CDR3.

This chain links TRBV29-1 with TRBJ2-5, with TRBD2 matching 7 bases. CDR1 is SQVTM and CDR2 is ANQGSEA in the germline V gene. The CDR3 runs to 14 residues. The V segment lost 8 bases and the J segment 5 bases; nucleotides outside the gene matches: 14. CDR3 nucleotide sequence: TGCAGCTCAAAGAGGGCGGGGGTTCGGGAGACCCAGTACTTC. Amino acids: CSSKRAGVRETQYF.

This clone appeared a few times. The chain recombines TRBV19 with TRBJ1-2; D unclear. The CDR3 is 12 residues long. V dropped 7 bases and J dropped 8 bases, with 14 bases sitting between them. Germline values: CDR1 LNHDA, CDR2 SQIVND (reference sequence). CDR3 sequence (DNA): TGTGCCAGTAACACAGCCGCTACCGGCTACACCTTC. Encoded protein: CASNTAATGYTF.

The chain has TRBV19 and TRBJ2-2; 7 nucleotides line up with TRBD2. The CDR3 covers 15 residues. V lost 2 bases, J lost 4 bases, and 4 bases stayed unmatched. Germline V gene lookup returns CDR1 LNHDA and CDR2 SQIVND (reference sequence). CDR3 protein: CASSIPGGITGELFF. The DNA for the CDR3 is TGTGCCAGTAGTATACCGGGGGGAATCACCGGGGAGCTGTTTTTT.

The genes are TRBV13 and TRBJ2-1; 7 bases map to TRBD1. CDR1 PRHDT and CDR2 FYEKMQ come from the germline V gene (reference sequence). V shed 6 bases, J shed 2 bases, and the junction held 1 base outside the gene matches. This CDR3 has 13 residues. CDR3 protein: CASRTGAYNEQFF. CDR3 coding DNA: TGTGCCAGCAGAACAGGGGCCTACAATGAGCAGTTCTTC.

The genes are TRBV19 and TRBJ2-1, with 9 nucleotides matching TRBD1. Germline V CDR1 and CDR2: LNHDA, SQIVND (reference sequence). The CDR3 spans 15 residues. V lost 7 bases and J lost 2; bases outside the gene matches: 6. The CDR3 region is CASTRTGDTYNEQFF. Written as DNA, the CDR3 is TGTGCCAGTACCCGGACAGGGGATACCTACAATGAGCAGTTCTTC. The variable domain in full, completed from reference TRBV19 and TRBJ2-1, reads DGGITQSPKYLFRKEGQNVTLSCEQNLNHDAMYWYRQDPGQGLRLIYYSQIVNDFQKGDIAEGYSVSREKKESFPLTVTSAQKNPTAFYLCASTRTGDTYNEQFFGPGTRLTVL.

The CDR3 DNA is TGTGCCAGCAGCTTGACCGGGACAGGGCCCCACGAGCAGTACTTC. Encoded protein: CASSLTGTGPHEQYF. The chain uses TRBV5-4 and TRBJ2-7, with 9 nucleotides matching TRBD1. Germline CDR1 and CDR2: SGHNT and YYREEE (reference sequence). CDR3 length: 15 amino acids. With V trimmed by 1 base and J by 5 bases, 7 bases remained unmatched.

V usage is TRBV10-1 and J usage is TRBJ2-1, with 10 bases lining up with TRBD1. This CDR3 spans 13 amino acids. Trimming cost V 8 bases and J 5 bases; bases outside gene matches: 3. The germline V gene has CDR1 WNHNN and CDR2 SYGVQD (reference sequence). The CDR3 reads CASGTGDHNEQFF. The CDR3 DNA is TGCGCCAGCGGGACAGGGGACCACAATGAGCAGTTCTTC.

The chain is built from TRBV7-9 and TRBJ2-7, with D perhaps TRBD2 (5 bases). Germline lookup yields CDR1 SEHNR and CDR2 FQNEAQ (reference sequence). The V and J ends lost 3 bases and 10 bases respectively, with 13 bases between them. The CDR3 spans 12 residues. CDR3 sequence (DNA): TGTGCCAGCAGCTTCGGCCGGGATAGCCAGTACTTC. As protein: CASSFGRDSQYF.

Only a few counts were recorded for this clone. Here the CDR3 reads CASSDKGGRNYEQYF. DNA for the CDR3: TGCGCCAGCAGCGATAAAGGGGGTCGGAACTACGAGCAGTACTTC. This chain uses TRBV5-1 with TRBJ2-7, with D perhaps TRBD1 (6 bases). The CDR3 has 15 residues. Trimming pared 4 bases from V and 3 bases from J, leaving 17 bases between. The germline gives CDR1 SGHRS, CDR2 YFSETQ.

The chain joins TRBV2 to TRBJ2-2; 9 bases agree with TRBD2. V shed 10 bases and J 5 bases; nucleotides not matched to a gene: 11. This CDR3 spans 15 amino acids. CDR1 and CDR2 (germline): SNHLY, FYNNEI. In DNA, the CDR3 is TGTGCCATGAGTAAGCGGGAGGAACGAACCGGGGAGCTGTTTTTT. Translated: CAMSKREERTGELFF.

The CDR3, as DNA: TGCGCCAGCAGTGAGTCGGTAGCGGGGGCTAGGAGGGCCGATGAGCAGTTCTTC. It translates to CASSESVAGARRADEQFF. The J gene is TRBJ2-1, the V gene TRBV10-1; 9 bases fit TRBD2. Germline CDR1 and CDR2: WNHNN and SYGVQD (reference sequence). CDR3 length equals 18 residues. Germline trimming cut 0 bases from V and 8 bases from J; bases unmatched to any gene: 14.

The chain carries TRBV5-4 and TRBJ1-2; possibly TRBD1 for D (6 bases). Germline lookup yields CDR1 SGHNT and CDR2 YYREEE (reference sequence). This CDR3 contains 12 residues. V was shortened by 2 bases and J by 5 bases, with 7 bases between the two germline ends. The CDR3, as DNA: TGTGCCAGCAGCTTCCAGGGGTATGGCTACACCTTC. It encodes CASSFQGYGYTF.

Worth noting for this clone: This same CDR3 is encoded by further DNA sequences in the sample. The J gene is TRBJ2-7, the V gene TRBV29-1; D gene unclear. The CDR3 loop spans 11 amino acids. Trimming left V 3 bases short and J 3 bases short, with 6 bases between. Germline V CDR1 and CDR2: SQVTM, ANQGSEA. CDR3 sequence: CSVEWGYEQYF. In DNA form, the CDR3 reads TGCAGCGTTGAGTGGGGCTACGAGCAGTACTTC.

The chain joins TRBV2 to TRBJ1-1; D gene ambiguous. The V gene lost 3 bases and the J gene lost 5 bases, with 16 bases spanning the gap. CDR3 length equals 15 residues. Germline CDR1 is SNHLY and CDR2 is FYNNEI. This CDR3 is CASSEFMVGATEAFF. CDR3 DNA sequence: TGTGCCAGCAGTGAGTTTATGGTGGGTGCGACTGAAGCTTTCTTT.

This chain links TRBV10-1 with TRBJ2-1; 9 positions agree with TRBD2. Trimming took 3 bases from V and 2 from J; bases not matched to a gene: 2. Germline CDR1 is WNHNN and CDR2 is SYGVQD (reference sequence). CDR3 length equals 15 residues. As DNA, the CDR3 is TGCGCCAGCAGTGACGGCGGGGGGGCCTACAATGAGCAGTTCTTC. Protein sequence: CASSDGGGAYNEQFF.

The chain has TRBV14 and TRBJ2-2, with 7 bases fitting TRBD2. Germline V lookup: CDR1 SGHDN, CDR2 FVKESK. J was trimmed by 1 base and V by 1 base; bases with no gene match: 6. The CDR3 contains 17 residues. The CDR3 sequence: CASSQVLGGGNTGELFF. CDR3 DNA sequence: TGTGCCAGCAGCCAAGTTCTCGGCGGGGGGAACACCGGGGAGCTGTTTTTT.

This clone showed up just a few times. The gene calls are TRBV6-1 and TRBJ2-2, with 7 nucleotides matching TRBD1. The V and J ends lost 3 bases and 7 bases, in that order; junction bases with no gene match: 8. The CDR3 consists of 15 residues. Germline lookup yields CDR1 MNHNS and CDR2 SASEGT. DNA for the CDR3: TGTGCCAGCAGTGACCTACAGGGGCGCTTCGGGGAGCTGTTTTTT. Its protein product is CASSDLQGRFGELFF.

This chain links TRBV29-1 with TRBJ2-3; the match to TRBD2 covers 10 bases. Trimming took 5 bases from V and 5 from J; bases not matched to a gene: 4. CDR3 length: 13 residues. Germline assignment: CDR1 SQVTM and CDR2 ANQGSEA. CDR3 in amino acids: CSVWTSGLDTQYF. CDR3 DNA sequence: TGCAGCGTTTGGACTAGCGGTCTAGATACGCAGTATTTT.

The rearrangement joins TRBV6-1 to TRBJ2-3, with D perhaps being TRBD1 or TRBD2 (5 bases each). This CDR3 has 15 amino acids. Deletions cut 5 bases from V and 1 base from J, with 13 bases between. CDR1 MNHNS and CDR2 SASEGT come from the germline V gene. The chain's CDR3 is CASSKTGHRTDTQYF. The CDR3 bases are TGTGCCAGCAGTAAAACGGGGCACCGCACAGATACGCAGTATTTT.